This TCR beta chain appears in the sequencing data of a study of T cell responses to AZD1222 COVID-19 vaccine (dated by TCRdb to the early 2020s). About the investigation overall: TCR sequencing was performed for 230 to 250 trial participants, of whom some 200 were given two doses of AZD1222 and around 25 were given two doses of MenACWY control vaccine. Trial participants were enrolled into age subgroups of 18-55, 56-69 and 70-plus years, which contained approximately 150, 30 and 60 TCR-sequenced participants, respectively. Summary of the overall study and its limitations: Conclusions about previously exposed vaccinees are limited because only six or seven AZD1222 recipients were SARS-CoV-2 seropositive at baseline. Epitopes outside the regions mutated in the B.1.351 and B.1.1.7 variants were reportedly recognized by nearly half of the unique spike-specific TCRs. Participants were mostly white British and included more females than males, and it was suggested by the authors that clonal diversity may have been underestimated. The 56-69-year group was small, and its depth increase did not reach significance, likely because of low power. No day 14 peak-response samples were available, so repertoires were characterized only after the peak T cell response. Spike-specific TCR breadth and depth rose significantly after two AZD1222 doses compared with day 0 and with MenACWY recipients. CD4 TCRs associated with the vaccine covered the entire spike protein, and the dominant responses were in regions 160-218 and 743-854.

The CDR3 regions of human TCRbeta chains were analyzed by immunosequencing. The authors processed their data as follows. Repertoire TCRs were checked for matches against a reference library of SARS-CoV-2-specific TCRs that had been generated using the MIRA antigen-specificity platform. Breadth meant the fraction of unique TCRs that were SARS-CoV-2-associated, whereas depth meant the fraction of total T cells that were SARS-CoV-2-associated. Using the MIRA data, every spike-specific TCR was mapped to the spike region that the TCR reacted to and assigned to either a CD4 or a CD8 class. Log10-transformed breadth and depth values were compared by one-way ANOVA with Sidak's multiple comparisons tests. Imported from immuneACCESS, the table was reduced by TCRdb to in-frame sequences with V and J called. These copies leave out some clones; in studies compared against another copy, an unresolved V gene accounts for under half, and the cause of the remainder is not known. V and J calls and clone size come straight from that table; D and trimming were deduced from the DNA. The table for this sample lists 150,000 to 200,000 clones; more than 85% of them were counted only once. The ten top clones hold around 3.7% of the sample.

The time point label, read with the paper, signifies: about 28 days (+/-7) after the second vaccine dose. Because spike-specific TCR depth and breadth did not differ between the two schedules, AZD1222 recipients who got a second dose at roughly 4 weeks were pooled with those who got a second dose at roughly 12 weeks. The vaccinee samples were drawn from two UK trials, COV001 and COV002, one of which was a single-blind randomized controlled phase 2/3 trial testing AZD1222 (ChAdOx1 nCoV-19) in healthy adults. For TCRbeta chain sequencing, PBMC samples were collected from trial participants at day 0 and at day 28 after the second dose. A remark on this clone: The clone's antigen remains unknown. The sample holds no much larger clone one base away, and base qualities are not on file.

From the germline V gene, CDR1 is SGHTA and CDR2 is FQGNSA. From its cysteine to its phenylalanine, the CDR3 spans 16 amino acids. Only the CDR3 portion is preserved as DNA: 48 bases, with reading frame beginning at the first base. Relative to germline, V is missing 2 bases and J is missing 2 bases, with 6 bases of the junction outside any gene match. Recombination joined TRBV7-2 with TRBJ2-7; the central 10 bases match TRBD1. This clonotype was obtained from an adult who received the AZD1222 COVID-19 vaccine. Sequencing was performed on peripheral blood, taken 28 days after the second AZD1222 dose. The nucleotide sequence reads TGTGCCAGCAGCTTAAGGGACAGGGGCCGACCCTACGAGCAGTACTTC. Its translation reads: CASSLRDRGRPYEQYF.